One sample yielded the 13 T cell receptor beta chains listed below, sequenced in a study of blood T cell repertoires in COVID-19. Assay used: immunoSEQ multiplex PCR; TCRdb lists only in-frame clones, some missing. The data hold some 290,000 clones, with approximately 81% observed a single time. Sequencing was done on a sample of peripheral blood. Source of these receptors: a woman aged 55-70 years with active or convalescent COVID-19.

The chain employs TRBV11-2 and TRBJ2-7, with 10 bases lining up with TRBD1. The V segment lost 1 base and the J segment 3 bases; nucleotides outside the gene matches: 6. The CDR3 runs to 16 residues. CDR1 and CDR2 from the germline V gene are SGHAT and FQNNGV. The CDR3 loop reads CASSLATGGDYYEQYF. DNA of the CDR3: TGTGCCAGCAGCTTAGCGACAGGGGGCGATTACTACGAGCAGTACTTC.

This rearrangement joins TRBV7-8 to TRBJ2-1; maybe TRBD2 (5 bases). V lost 3 bases, J lost 7 bases, and 13 bases lay in between. Germline V lookup: CDR1 SGHVS, CDR2 FQNEAQ. There are 14 residues in the CDR3. CDR3 sequence reads: CASSFPSRGNEQFF. CDR3 coding DNA: TGTGCCAGCAGCTTCCCCTCCCGGGGTAATGAGCAGTTCTTC. Combining the CDR3 with reference TRBV7-8 and TRBJ2-1 gives the whole variable domain GAGVSQSPRYKVAKRGQDVALRCDPISGHVSLFWYQQALGQGPEFLTYFQNEAQLDKSGLPSDRFFAERPEGSVSTLKIQRTQQEDSAVYLCASSFPSRGNEQFFGPGTRLTVL.

The chain joins TRBV27 to TRBJ2-7; 10 bases match TRBD1. Trimming at V came to 3 bases and at J to 6 bases, leaving 5 bases not matched to a gene. Germline CDR1 reads MNHEY; CDR2 reads SMNVEV (reference sequence). The CDR3 extends over 14 amino acids. The CDR3 sequence: CASSFQDRGIEQYF. The CDR3 coding sequence is TGTGCCAGCAGTTTCCAGGACAGGGGGATCGAGCAGTACTTC.

The chain is built from TRBV6-6 and TRBJ2-5; D is possibly TRBD1 (6 bases). V shed 2 bases and J shed 5 bases, with 9 bases lying between them. This CDR3 is built from 13 residues. The germline CDR1 and CDR2 sequences are MNHNY and SVGAGI (reference sequence). The CDR3 bases are TGTGCCAGCAGTTACCGGACAGTTGAGACCCAGTACTTC. Protein product: CASSYRTVETQYF.

This chain's CDR3 is CANYRGTSGGYAKNIQYF. As DNA, the CDR3 is TGTGCCAACTATCGAGGGACTAGCGGGGGGTACGCCAAAAACATTCAGTACTTC. The rearrangement uses TRBV3-1 (or the pseudogene TRBV3-2) and TRBJ2-4, with 15 bases fitting TRBD2. The CDR3 consists of 18 residues. V lost 10 bases to trimming and J lost 1 base; unmatched junction nucleotides: 11. Germline values: CDR1 LGHDT, CDR2 YNNKEL (reference sequence).

The chain carries TRBV21-1 and TRBJ2-2; the D segment call TRBD1 is taken from the table without a DNA check. TRBV21-1 is a recognized pseudogene. CDR3 size: 14 residues. CDR3 in DNA: TGTGCCAGCACCCCCGGACAGGGGACCGGGGAGCTGTTTTTT. This codes for CASTPGQGTGELFF.

V usage is TRBV18 and J usage is TRBJ1-3; perhaps TRBD1 as D (5 bases). Germline V gene sequence: CDR1 KGHSH, CDR2 LQKENI. Between the trimmed V and J ends, which lost 3 bases and 0 bases, there was a span of 21 bases. This CDR3 contains 19 residues. Written as DNA, the CDR3 is TGTGCCAGCTCACCCAAAGGCGGCAGGGCGTCCCTCTCTGGAAACACCATATATTTT. Residues: CASSPKGGRASLSGNTIYF.

A few counts support this clone. This sequence joins TRBV19 and TRBJ1-3; 8 nucleotides align to TRBD1. Losses at the gene ends were 6 bases for V and 4 bases for J; bases not matched to a gene: 11. The V gene's germline CDR1 is LNHDA and CDR2 SQIVND (reference sequence). CDR3 length: 16 residues. CDR3 region: CASRPRAGGRGNTIYF. CDR3 nucleotides: TGTGCCAGTAGGCCCCGGGCAGGGGGCAGGGGAAACACCATATATTTT.

J is TRBJ1-1 and V is TRBV6-6; D gene unclear. This CDR3 comprises 14 residues. CDR1 and CDR2 (germline): MNHNY, SVGAGI (reference sequence). V dropped 2 bases and J dropped 9 bases, with 16 bases sitting between them. The CDR3 is CASSYAGEGGQAFF. CDR3 bases: TGTGCCAGCAGTTACGCCGGGGAAGGAGGGCAAGCTTTCTTT.

This chain joins TRBV15 and TRBJ2-1; 16 bases fit TRBD2. Germline V gives CDR1 LNHNV, CDR2 YYDKDF (reference sequence). The ends lost 1 base at V and 9 bases at J; junction bases unmatched: 9. The CDR3 is 18 residues long. CDR3 residues: CATSRVHAGTSGGAEQFF. The DNA of the CDR3 is TGTGCCACCAGCAGAGTCCACGCCGGGACTAGCGGGGGGGCTGAGCAGTTCTTC. Full variable domain (outside the CDR3, taken from reference TRBV15 and TRBJ2-1): DAMVIQNPRYQVTQFGKPVTLSCSQTLNHNVMYWYQQKSSQAPKLLFHYYDKDFNNEADTPDNFQSRRPNTSFCFLDIRSPGLGDTAMYLCATSRVHAGTSGGAEQFFGPGTRLTVL.

V is TRBV5-6 and J is TRBJ2-3; tentative D call: TRBD2 (5 bases). The germline V and J ends were trimmed by 5 bases and 1 base, with 14 bases remaining between them. Germline lookup yields CDR1 SGHDT and CDR2 YYEEEE. CDR3 length: 15 residues. The CDR3 loop reads CASSRWGVGTDTQYF. The CDR3 DNA is TGTGCCAGCAGTAGATGGGGAGTTGGCACAGATACGCAGTATTTT.

The chain carries TRBV19 and TRBJ2-3; unclear D gene. This CDR3 has 14 residues. Trimming shortened V by 3 bases and J by 0 bases, and 7 bases separated the two germline ends. The germline V gene encodes CDR1 LNHDA and CDR2 SQIVND (reference sequence). This chain's CDR3 is CASSMLASTDTQYF. For the CDR3, the DNA is TGTGCCAGTAGTATGCTGGCTAGCACAGATACGCAGTATTTT.

The chain joins TRBV6-4 to TRBJ2-3; 10 bases align to TRBD2. The CDR3 loop spans 16 amino acids. The J segment lost 3 bases and the V segment lost 0 bases, leaving 3 bases of the junction unmatched. Germline CDR1 is MRHNA and CDR2 is SNTAGT. The chain's CDR3 is CASSDSYSGGTDTQYF. The DNA of the CDR3 is TGTGCCAGCAGTGACTCTTATAGCGGGGGGACAGATACGCAGTATTTT.